This TCR beta chain was documented in a study of human T cells and chemical hapten exposure. The CDR3 covers 11 residues. Per germline, CDR1 ENHRY and CDR2 SYGVKD. The ends were cut back, 6 bases at V and 3 bases at J, with 6 bases in the middle. Time point denoted: pre-sensitization, week 0. Treatment in this sample: therapeutic diphenylcyclopropenone sensitization with weekly scalp DPC. TCRdb reanalysed the RACE reads using MiXCR and keeps one entry per CDR3 protein. The sample records about 120,000 distinct CDR3 sequences, about 13% being singletons. This clonotype was found a few times. Here the sequenced sample was whole blood, taken in connection with sensitization to the hapten diphenylcyclopropenone (DPC). The chain combines TRBV10-3 with TRBJ2-7, with D unresolved. The TCR comes from a woman between 18 and 29 years old with alopecia areata. Some clones in this sample may be carry-over from other donors' samples. The CDR3 sequence is CAISGLYEQYF. Here the CDR3 DNA reads TGTGCCATCAGCGGGCTCTACGAGCAGTACTTC.